This T cell receptor (beta chain) was observed in a study of control samples from healthy donors and cancer patients. This CDR3 has 16 amino acids. Losses at the gene ends were 0 bases for V and 2 bases for J; bases not matched to a gene: 4. Germline V CDR1 and CDR2: LGHNA, YSLEER. Profiled with immunoSEQ multiplex PCR; TCRdb holds only in-frame clones, not every one. The sample has about 220,000 clones; 85% to 95% are singletons. The chain couples TRBV4-3 to TRBJ2-7, with 10 bases lining up with TRBD1. The clonotype was recovered from a man in his fifties in good health. Sequences were obtained from blood. The CDR3 DNA reads TGCGCCAGCAGCCAAGATATCGGGACAGGGGCCTACGAGCAGTACTTC. Amino acid sequence: CASSQDIGTGAYEQYF.